One sample yielded the 9 T cell receptor beta chains listed below, sequenced in a study of T cell changes during pregnancy in multiple sclerosis. The protocol was immunoSEQ multiplex PCR, while the TCRdb copy is restricted to in-frame clones and leaves out a portion. Of some 85,000 clones listed, around 94% were seen once; the top ten hold 0.65% to 0.95%. This specimen consisted of peripheral blood, obtained in the third trimester of pregnancy. All receptors derive from a female donor with multiple sclerosis, enrolled in a pregnancy study.

This rearrangement joins TRBV27 to TRBJ2-7; 11 bases fit TRBD1. The CDR3 spans 17 residues. In germline, CDR1 is MNHEY, CDR2 SMNVEV (reference sequence). Germline trimming cut 3 bases from V and 3 bases from J; bases unmatched to any gene: 10. The CDR3 nucleotides are TGTGCCAGCAGTTTGAGCCCCTGGACAGGGGGCTTCTACGAGCAGTACTTC. Amino acid sequence: CASSLSPWTGGFYEQYF.

The V call is TRBV9, the J call TRBJ1-1, with TRBD1 identical over 8 bases. The trim removed 1 base at V and 3 bases at J, leaving 8 bases unmatched. In germline, CDR1 is SGDLS, CDR2 YYNGEE. The length of the CDR3 is 16 residues. CDR3 residues: CASSVIPRGQDTEAFF. The DNA for the CDR3 is TGTGCCAGCAGCGTAATCCCCAGGGGGCAGGACACTGAAGCTTTCTTT.

The J gene is TRBJ1-4, the V gene TRBV10-1; D gene uncertain. Germline assignment: CDR1 WNHNN and CDR2 SYGVQD (reference sequence). Trimming stripped 9 bases from V and 0 bases from J, with 14 bases between. This CDR3 is 15 amino acids long. The CDR3 DNA follows: TGCGCCAGTTCCGAGGGTGGCACAACTAATGAAAAACTGTTTTTT. Translating it yields CASSEGGTTNEKLFF.

The chain combines TRBV30 with TRBJ1-2; tentative D call: TRBD1 (5 bases). Looked up from germline, CDR1 is GTSNPN and CDR2 is SVGIG (reference sequence). The CDR3 extends over 17 amino acids. V dropped 0 bases and J dropped 5 bases, with 22 bases sitting between them. This chain's CDR3 is CAWSVSGPGRAGYGYTF. The CDR3 DNA reads TGTGCCTGGAGTGTATCTGGGCCGGGCAGGGCCGGTTATGGCTACACCTTC.

The chain links TRBV2 to TRBJ1-2; tentatively, D is TRBD1 (5 bases). The V gene's germline CDR1 is SNHLY and CDR2 FYNNEI. CDR3 size: 16 residues. V lost 2 bases, J lost 4 bases, and 17 bases lay in between. The CDR3 nucleotides are TGTGCCAGCAGTGAAATAAGGTTTAGGGGTCCCTATGGCTACACCTTC. Translated, it gives CASSEIRFRGPYGYTF. The whole variable domain, remainder taken from reference TRBV2 and TRBJ1-2, is EPEVTQTPSHQVTQMGQEVILRCVPISNHLYFYWYRQILGQKVEFLVSFYNNEISEKSEIFDDQFSVERPDGSNFTLKIRSTKLEDSAMYFCASSEIRFRGPYGYTFGSGTRLTVV.

The rearrangement joins TRBV6-5 to TRBJ1-2; 7 positions match TRBD1. The V gene's germline CDR1 is MNHEY and CDR2 SVGAGI. The CDR3 covers 14 residues. The trim removed 6 bases at V and 7 bases at J, leaving 11 bases unmatched. CDR3 bases: TGTGCCAGCAGCCCACCTGGACAGGCACGTGGCTACACCTTC. The encoded protein is CASSPPGQARGYTF.

CDR3 sequence: CASSLEGQGADTQYF. The DNA for the CDR3 is TGTGCCAGCAGCTTGGAGGGACAGGGCGCAGATACGCAGTATTTT. The rearrangement links TRBV5-6 to TRBJ2-3; 9 positions agree with TRBD1. CDR1 is SGHDT, CDR2 YYEEEE, per germline. Losses at the gene ends were 0 bases for V and 4 bases for J; bases not matched to a gene: 3. This CDR3 has 15 residues.

V gene TRBV19 combines with J gene TRBJ2-1; 9 positions match TRBD2. Unmatched junction bases numbered 7, after V lost 5 bases and J lost 8 bases. The germline CDR1 and CDR2 sequences are LNHDA and SQIVND (reference sequence). This CDR3 contains 14 residues. The CDR3 loop is CASSLGLAPDEQFF. CDR3 bases: TGTGCCAGTAGTCTCGGACTAGCGCCAGATGAGCAGTTCTTC.

V gene TRBV5-8 combines with J gene TRBJ2-7; D possibly corresponds to TRBD1 (5 bases). This CDR3 comprises 15 residues. The germline CDR1 and CDR2 sequences are SGHTS and YDEGEE. V shed 2 bases and J shed 7 bases, with 19 bases lying between them. For the CDR3, the DNA is TGTGCCAGCAGCTTAAAGATGGCATCAGGGCTTGAGCAGTACTTC. This encodes CASSLKMASGLEQYF.